This is a list of T cell receptor beta chains from one sample in a study of beta chain features in type 1 diabetes. This table comes from immunoSEQ multiplex PCR, and its TCRdb copy is limited to in-frame clones, with some not included. Among roughly 290,000 clones listed, roughly 15% were seen once. What was sequenced was naive CD4+ T cells from blood. All receptors come from a man between 18 and 35 years old with type 1 diabetes. Both conserved end residues are part of each CDR3. Each record gives: clone size, J gene, V gene, D gene, CDR3 length, CDR3 DNA, CDR3 protein. A D gene is named only where the DNA matches it firmly. Clone size is shown for a subset of rows, as once, few, many or a class of expanded clone.

clone_size: few; j_call: TRBJ1-2; v_call: TRBV5-4; d_call: .; cdr3_length: 15; cdr3_nt: TGTGCCAGCAGCTTTGGGGGCAGGGGAGACTATGGCTACACCTTC; cdr3_aa: CASSFGGRGDYGYTF
clone_size: .; j_call: TRBJ2-5; v_call: TRBV11-3; d_call: .; cdr3_length: 15; cdr3_nt: TGTGCCAGCAGCCCCGGCAGGGGTGGTTGGGAGACCCAGTACTTC; cdr3_aa: CASSPGRGGWETQYF
clone_size: .; j_call: TRBJ1-3; v_call: TRBV30; d_call: .; cdr3_length: 12; cdr3_nt: TGTGCCTGGAGTCCCTCCGGAAACACCATATATTTT; cdr3_aa: CAWSPSGNTIYF
clone_size: .; j_call: TRBJ2-5; v_call: TRBV4-1; d_call: TRBD2; cdr3_length: 16; cdr3_nt: TGCGCCAGCCGACGACACGGGGTGAGCGGGAAGGAGACCCAGTACTTC; cdr3_aa: CASRRHGVSGKETQYF
clone_size: .; j_call: TRBJ2-1; v_call: TRBV7-2; d_call: TRBD2; cdr3_length: 15; cdr3_nt: TGTGCCAGCAGCCGGGGACTAGCGGTCTCCAATGAGCAGTTCTTC; cdr3_aa: CASSRGLAVSNEQFF
clone_size: few; j_call: TRBJ2-7; v_call: TRBV7-2; d_call: .; cdr3_length: 15; cdr3_nt: TGTGCCAGCAGCTCGATTAACCGGGACTCCAGGGAGCAGTACTTC; cdr3_aa: CASSSINRDSREQYF
clone_size: few; j_call: TRBJ2-2; v_call: TRBV7-9; d_call: .; cdr3_length: 14; cdr3_nt: TGTGCCAGCAGCTTTAGTGGGGGCTCCGGGGAGCTGTTTTTT; cdr3_aa: CASSFSGGSGELFF
clone_size: .; j_call: TRBJ2-7; v_call: TRBV28; d_call: .; cdr3_length: 13; cdr3_nt: TGTGCCAGCAGTTTGGGTAGGGAGAACGAGCAGTACTTC; cdr3_aa: CASSLGRENEQYF
clone_size: .; j_call: TRBJ2-1; v_call: TRBV16; d_call: TRBD2; cdr3_length: 17; cdr3_nt: TGTGCCAGCAGCCAATCGCCTCTAGCGGGAGTTAGGGATGAGCAGTTCTTC; cdr3_aa: CASSQSPLAGVRDEQFF
clone_size: .; j_call: TRBJ1-2; v_call: TRBV7-2; d_call: .; cdr3_length: 12; cdr3_nt: TGTGCCAGCAGGGACAGATACTATGGCTACACCTTC; cdr3_aa: CASRDRYYGYTF
clone_size: .; j_call: TRBJ2-5; v_call: TRBV9; d_call: TRBD2; cdr3_length: 16; cdr3_nt: TGTGCCAGCAGCGGTTCAGGGCGGGGCGGGGGAGAGACCCAGTACTTC; cdr3_aa: CASSGSGRGGGETQYF
clone_size: .; j_call: TRBJ1-3; v_call: TRBV7-9; d_call: TRBD1; cdr3_length: 13; cdr3_nt: TGTGCCATCTGGACAGGTTCTGGAAACACCATATATTTT; cdr3_aa: CAIWTGSGNTIYF
clone_size: few; j_call: TRBJ2-7; v_call: TRBV28; d_call: TRBD1; cdr3_length: 16; cdr3_nt: TGTGCCAGCAGTTTAACGGCTGGGACAGGGCCCTACGAGCAGTACTTC; cdr3_aa: CASSLTAGTGPYEQYF
clone_size: .; j_call: TRBJ1-2; v_call: TRBV7-8; d_call: .; cdr3_length: 15; cdr3_nt: TGTGCCAGCAGCTCCCTACAAAAACCTAGCTATGGCTACACCTTC; cdr3_aa: CASSSLQKPSYGYTF
clone_size: few; j_call: TRBJ2-7; v_call: TRBV21-1; d_call: .; cdr3_length: 15; cdr3_nt: TGTGCCAGCAGCAAGTGGGAGACAGGGTACCACGAGCAGTACTTC; cdr3_aa: CASSKWETGYHEQYF
clone_size: few; j_call: TRBJ1-1; v_call: TRBV29-1; d_call: TRBD1; cdr3_length: 12; cdr3_nt: TGCAGCGTTGAAGCACAGGGGCTAGGAGCTTTCTTT; cdr3_aa: CSVEAQGLGAFF
clone_size: .; j_call: TRBJ2-7; v_call: TRBV2; d_call: TRBD1; cdr3_length: 13; cdr3_nt: TGTGCCAGCAGTGAACAGGGGGTCTACGAGCAGTACTTC; cdr3_aa: CASSEQGVYEQYF
clone_size: few; j_call: TRBJ1-1; v_call: TRBV5-1; d_call: .; cdr3_length: 15; cdr3_nt: TGCGCCAGCAGCTTGGCGCAGGGGTGGTACACTGAAGCTTTCTTT; cdr3_aa: CASSLAQGWYTEAFF
clone_size: .; j_call: TRBJ2-1; v_call: TRBV11-2; d_call: .; cdr3_length: 15; cdr3_nt: TGTGCCAGCAGCTTATCTACGGTGAGCGGCCTACAGCAGTTCTTC; cdr3_aa: CASSLSTVSGLQQFF
clone_size: few; j_call: TRBJ1-2; v_call: TRBV16; d_call: .; cdr3_length: 13; cdr3_nt: TGTGCCAGCAGCCAACTCTCTAACTATGGCTACACCTTC; cdr3_aa: CASSQLSNYGYTF
clone_size: .; j_call: TRBJ1-2; v_call: TRBV2; d_call: TRBD1; cdr3_length: 13; cdr3_nt: TGTGCCAGCAGCCAAACAGGGGGGTATGGCTACACCTTC; cdr3_aa: CASSQTGGYGYTF
clone_size: few; j_call: TRBJ2-3; v_call: TRBV5-1; d_call: .; cdr3_length: 16; cdr3_nt: TGCGCCAGCAGTTTCGGACTGGCGTTAAGTCCAGATACGCAGTATTTT; cdr3_aa: CASSFGLALSPDTQYF
clone_size: few; j_call: TRBJ1-2; v_call: TRBV18; d_call: .; cdr3_length: 13; cdr3_nt: TGTGCCAGCTTAATGACAGAAAACTATGGCTACACCTTC; cdr3_aa: CASLMTENYGYTF
clone_size: few; j_call: TRBJ2-7; v_call: TRBV19; d_call: TRBD2; cdr3_length: 14; cdr3_nt: TGTGCCAGTAGTATAAGCCTAGCGGGCTACGAGCAGTACTTC; cdr3_aa: CASSISLAGYEQYF
clone_size: .; j_call: TRBJ2-5; v_call: TRBV11-2; d_call: .; cdr3_length: 13; cdr3_nt: TGTGCCAGCAGGAGGGAGACGGGGGAGACCCAGTACTTC; cdr3_aa: CASRRETGETQYF
clone_size: .; j_call: TRBJ2-7; v_call: TRBV11-3; d_call: TRBD2; cdr3_length: 13; cdr3_nt: TGTGCCAGCAGCCCCGGGACTAACTCCGAGCAGTACTTC; cdr3_aa: CASSPGTNSEQYF
clone_size: .; j_call: TRBJ2-5; v_call: TRBV9; d_call: .; cdr3_length: 17; cdr3_nt: TGTGCCAGCAGCGGGCCAGGGAACAGGGTCGGCCAAGAGACCCAGTACTTC; cdr3_aa: CASSGPGNRVGQETQYF
clone_size: .; j_call: TRBJ1-1; v_call: TRBV7-2; d_call: .; cdr3_length: 15; cdr3_nt: TGTGCCAGCAGCCTTCACCTCTCTACGGGGACTGAAGCTTTCTTT; cdr3_aa: CASSLHLSTGTEAFF
clone_size: few; j_call: TRBJ2-2; v_call: TRBV28; d_call: TRBD1; cdr3_length: 15; cdr3_nt: TGTGCCAGCAGTTTAACAGGGGGCGCGGGCGGGGAGCTGTTTTTT; cdr3_aa: CASSLTGGAGGELFF
clone_size: .; j_call: TRBJ1-2; v_call: TRBV6-5; d_call: .; cdr3_length: 13; cdr3_nt: TGTGCCAGCAGTTACCTACCGGGTCACGGCTACACCTTC; cdr3_aa: CASSYLPGHGYTF
clone_size: .; j_call: TRBJ1-2; v_call: TRBV6-5; d_call: .; cdr3_length: 16; cdr3_nt: TGTGCCAGCAGTTACCCGGGACGGGACAAGGTATACGGCTACACCTTC; cdr3_aa: CASSYPGRDKVYGYTF
clone_size: few; j_call: TRBJ2-7; v_call: TRBV18; d_call: .; cdr3_length: 13; cdr3_nt: TGTGCCAGCTCTCGAGCCTCGGACAGCGAGCAGTACTTC; cdr3_aa: CASSRASDSEQYF
clone_size: .; j_call: TRBJ2-5; v_call: TRBV11-2; d_call: .; cdr3_length: 13; cdr3_nt: TGTGCCAGCAGCTTAGACAGCCAAGAGACCCAGTACTTC; cdr3_aa: CASSLDSQETQYF
clone_size: few; j_call: TRBJ1-2; v_call: TRBV28; d_call: .; cdr3_length: 13; cdr3_nt: TGTGCCAGCGGACGGAGCAGGGAAGGCGGCTACACCTTC; cdr3_aa: CASGRSREGGYTF
clone_size: .; j_call: TRBJ1-2; v_call: TRBV11-2; d_call: .; cdr3_length: 13; cdr3_nt: TGTGCCAGCAGCTTAGTAGGAGGCTATGGCTACACCTTC; cdr3_aa: CASSLVGGYGYTF
clone_size: .; j_call: TRBJ2-1; v_call: TRBV10-2; d_call: TRBD2; cdr3_length: 17; cdr3_nt: TGCGCCAGCAGTGGGACTAGCGGGGGGGCTTATTACGATGAGCAGTTCTTC; cdr3_aa: CASSGTSGGAYYDEQFF
clone_size: few; j_call: TRBJ2-5; v_call: TRBV7-2; d_call: .; cdr3_length: 15; cdr3_nt: TGTGCCAGCAGCTTGGGTGGTCCTTCGGGGGAGACCCAGTACTTC; cdr3_aa: CASSLGGPSGETQYF
clone_size: .; j_call: TRBJ2-6; v_call: TRBV2; d_call: .; cdr3_length: 16; cdr3_nt: TGTGCCAGCACCCGGGTAACCTTCTCTGGGGCCAACGTCCTGACTTTC; cdr3_aa: CASTRVTFSGANVLTF
clone_size: few; j_call: TRBJ2-7; v_call: TRBV5-1; d_call: TRBD1; cdr3_length: 16; cdr3_nt: TGCGCCAGCAGCTTGGCCATGACAGGGTTCTCCTACGAGCAGTACTTC; cdr3_aa: CASSLAMTGFSYEQYF
clone_size: .; j_call: TRBJ2-1; v_call: TRBV28; d_call: .; cdr3_length: 14; cdr3_nt: TGTGCCAGCAGTTTGGAACAGGGCAACAATGAGCAGTTCTTC; cdr3_aa: CASSLEQGNNEQFF
clone_size: few; j_call: TRBJ1-1; v_call: TRBV29-1; d_call: .; cdr3_length: 13; cdr3_nt: TGCAGCGTTGAATCGAGGTTGAACACTGAAGCTTTCTTT; cdr3_aa: CSVESRLNTEAFF